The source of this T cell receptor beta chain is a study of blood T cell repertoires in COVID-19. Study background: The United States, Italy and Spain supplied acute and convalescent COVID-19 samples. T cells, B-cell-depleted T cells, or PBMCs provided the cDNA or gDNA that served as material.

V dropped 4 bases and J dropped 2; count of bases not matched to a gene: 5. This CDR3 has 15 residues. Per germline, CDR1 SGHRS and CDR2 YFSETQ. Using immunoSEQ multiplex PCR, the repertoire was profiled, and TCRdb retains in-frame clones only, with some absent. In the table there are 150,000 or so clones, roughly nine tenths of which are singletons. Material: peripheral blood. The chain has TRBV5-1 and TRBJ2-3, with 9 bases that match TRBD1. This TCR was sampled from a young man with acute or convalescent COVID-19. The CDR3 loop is CASSRWDRDTDTQYF. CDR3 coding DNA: TGCGCCAGCAGCAGGTGGGACAGGGACACAGATACGCAGTATTTT.